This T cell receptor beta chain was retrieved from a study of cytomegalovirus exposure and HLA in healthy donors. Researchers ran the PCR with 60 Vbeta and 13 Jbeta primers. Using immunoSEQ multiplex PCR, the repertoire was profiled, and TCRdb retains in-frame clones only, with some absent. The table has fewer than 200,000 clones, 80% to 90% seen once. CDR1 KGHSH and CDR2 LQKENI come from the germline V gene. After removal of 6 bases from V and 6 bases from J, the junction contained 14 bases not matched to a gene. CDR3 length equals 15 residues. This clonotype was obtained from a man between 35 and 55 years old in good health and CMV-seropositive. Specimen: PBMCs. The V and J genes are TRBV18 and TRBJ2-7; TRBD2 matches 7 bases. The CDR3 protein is CASSRHGGESSEQYF. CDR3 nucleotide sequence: TGTGCCAGCTCCCGCCATGGGGGGGAATCGTCCGAGCAGTACTTC.